These 12 T cell receptor beta chains were sequenced from one sample in a study of tumor-infiltrating lymphocytes in primary liver carcinoma. From about 530 ng total RNA, TCR beta cDNA was generated with a primer in the constant region. Three nested multiplex PCR rounds of slightly modified ARM-PCR generated TCR beta libraries. The study ran its first two PCR rounds for approximately 10 cycles each, using TRBV1-TRBV30 forward primers and a C-beta reverse primer. One entry per CDR3 protein results from TCRdb running MiXCR on the multiplex PCR reads. The sample lists fewer than 85,000 distinct CDR3 sequences; approximately 62% were seen once. Co-extracted RNA and DNA came from approximately 20-30 mg of unsorted bulk tissue. Sequencing was carried out using tumor-adjacent normal liver tissue. The receptors originated from a man in his forties with primary liver carcinoma and hepatitis B virus infection.

This clonotype occurred many times. This chain joins TRBV11-1 and TRBJ2-5; D not resolved. This CDR3 is 12 amino acids long. V was shortened by 5 bases and J by 5 bases, with 9 bases between the two germline ends. Germline V gene lookup returns CDR1 SGHAT and CDR2 FQDESV (reference sequence). The DNA of the CDR3 is TGTGCCAGCAGCCAGCTGGGGGAGACCCAGTACTTC. Translation: CASSQLGETQYF.

Concerning this clonotype: It is likely a read error, because the conserved phenylalanine at the end of the CDR3 is missing. The DNA is left out, because the CDR3 cannot be placed on it with certainty; the CDR3 is given as TCRdb lists it. The V call is TRBV11-2, the J call TRBJ2-1; the tabulated D call, TRBD1, remains unverified against the DNA. Inclusive of both ends, the CDR3 amounts to 16 amino acids. Germline V CDR1 and CDR2: SGHAT, FQNNGV. The CDR3: CASSLELPSGMNEPFI.

This clonotype came up many times. The chain is built from TRBV6-5 and TRBJ1-5, with D perhaps TRBD1 (5 bases). Trimming took 10 bases from V and 9 from J, leaving 13 bases between them. Germline CDR1 MNHEY, CDR2 SVGAGI. CDR3 length: 11 amino acids. CDR3 sequence reads: CATKGRGPQHF. The CDR3 DNA is TGTGCCACTAAGGGGCGGGGGCCCCAGCATTTT.

This chain links TRBV6-1 with TRBJ2-7; 7 bases are a match to TRBD1. Germline V gene data show CDR1 as MNHNS and CDR2 as SASEGT. The CDR3 is made up of 18 amino acids. The CDR3 loop is CVNGPGQIEWVTDYEQYF. Here the CDR3 DNA reads TGTGTCAACGGACCGGGACAGATTGAGTGGGTGACGGATTACGAGCAGTACTTC.

As for this clonotype: Sequence at one end of the junction differs from germline and may be a read error. The chain employs TRBV5-5 and TRBJ2-2; 7 bases match TRBD1. Germline-derived CDR1 and CDR2 are SGHKS and YYEKEE (reference sequence). The CDR3 contains 17 residues. The CDR3 is CASSLVPQGIVTRELFF. In DNA, the CDR3 is TGTGCCAGCAGCTTGGTACCACAGGGGATCGTCACCCGGGAGCTGTTTTTT.

The rearrangement uses TRBV29-1 and TRBJ2-3, with 7 bases that match TRBD1. Unmatched junction bases numbered 7, after V lost 6 bases and J lost 7 bases. This CDR3 is built from 12 residues. CDR1 is SQVTM and CDR2 is ANQGSEA in the germline V gene. In DNA, the CDR3 is TGCAGCGTACACAGGGGCTCACATACGCAGTATTTT. It specifies CSVHRGSHTQYF.

A remark on this clonotype: Relative to the germline gene, one junction end is altered; a read error may explain this. This chain links TRBV12-3 or TRBV12-4 with TRBJ1-1; unclear D gene. The CDR3 loop spans 13 amino acids. The chain's CDR3 is CASSSKGDTEGFF. CDR3 coding DNA: TGTGCCAGCAGTTCAAAGGGCGACACTGAAGGTTTCTTT.

The chain has TRBV29-1 and TRBJ2-3, with D tentatively TRBD2 (5 bases). This CDR3 spans 13 amino acids. CDR1 is SQVTM, CDR2 ANQGSEA, per germline. Trimming left V 3 bases short and J 7 bases short, with 14 bases between. The CDR3 bases are TGCAGCGTTGAGCGTGAGGGCCGGTATACGCAGTATTTT. Its protein is CSVEREGRYTQYF.

Comments on this clonotype: A junction end diverges from the germline sequence, so it may reflect a read error. The J gene is TRBJ2-6, the V gene TRBV6-6, with D possibly matching TRBD1 (5 bases). CDR1 MNHNY and CDR2 SVGAGI come from the germline V gene (reference sequence). The CDR3 extends over 15 amino acids. The CDR3 coding sequence is TGTGCCACCAGCCCCAGGGTGTCTGGGGCCAACGTCCTGAGTTTC. Its translation is CATSPRVSGANVLSF.

As for this clonotype: A junction end diverges from the germline sequence, so it may reflect a read error. This chain's CDR3 is CCVVVGEQFF. The CDR3 DNA is TGCTGCGTTGTGGTGGGTGAGCAGTTCTTC. The V call is TRBV29-1, the J call TRBJ2-1; no reliable D call. The CDR3 spans 10 residues. From germline, CDR1 is SQVTM and CDR2 ANQGSEA.

Concerning this clonotype: It may be a read error: a sequence one base away is much more abundant. This chain links TRBV5-1 with TRBJ2-5; TRBD2 matches 9 bases. Germline V gene lookup returns CDR1 SGHRS and CDR2 YFSETQ. The CDR3 is 16 residues long. CDR3 protein: CASSLEASGMQETRYF. The CDR3 coding sequence is TGCGCCAGCAGCTTGGAGGCTAGCGGGATGCAAGAGACCCGGTACTTC.

On this clonotype itself: Given the absence of the conserved phenylalanine or tryptophan at the CDR3 end, a read error is likely. This chain links TRBV28 with TRBJ1-1; a possible D gene is TRBD1 (5 bases). Germline V lookup: CDR1 MDHEN, CDR2 SYDVKM. The CDR3 length is 13 residues. The V gene lost 10 bases and the J gene lost 2 bases, with 14 bases spanning the gap. CDR3 nucleotides: TGTGCCACCCTGAACGGGGCAAACACTGAAGCTTTCTGT. Protein: CATLNGANTEAFC.